This T cell receptor beta chain emerged from a study of T cell responses to AZD1222 COVID-19 vaccine. Notes on the study in general: Variant regions that are unmutated are reportedly the target of nearly half of spike-specific TCRs. Increased Spike-specific TCR breadth and depth were observed after two AZD1222 doses. Clonal diversity may have been underestimated in mostly white British donors.

Libraries were prepared by immunoSEQ multiplex PCR; TCRdb keeps only in-frame clonotypes and omits some of them. This sample has approximately 150,000 clones, with roughly 92% found just once. The CDR3 runs to 14 residues. In germline, CDR1 is SEHNR, CDR2 FQNEAQ (reference sequence). V was pared by 5 bases and J by 3 bases, with 4 bases of the junction left unmatched. Concerning this clone itself: Its antigen is still unknown.

Pooling of second doses given at about 4 or about 12 weeks was done. The sample was peripheral blood, taken 28 days after the second AZD1222 dose. This receptor was obtained from an adult who received the AZD1222 COVID-19 vaccine. This chain connects TRBV7-9 to TRBJ1-3; 7 nucleotides align to TRBD1. In DNA form, the CDR3 reads TGTGCCAGCAGCCCGGACAGGAGTGGAAACACCATATATTTT. It yields the protein CASSPDRSGNTIYF.